Each of the 4 T cell receptor beta chains below was sequenced from the same sample in a study of T cell changes during pregnancy in multiple sclerosis (dated by TCRdb to about 2019). Receptor libraries were prepared by the immunoSEQ multiplex PCR assay. TCRdb re-hosts the immuneACCESS table, in-frame sequences only. Its copies lack some clones; in the studies checked, an unresolved V gene accounts for under half of them, and the cause for the rest is not known. The table for this sample lists about 59,000 clones; 85% to 95% of them were counted only once. The ten most abundant clones make up roughly 2.5% of the sample. This specimen was CD8+ T cells from peripheral blood mononuclear cells, taken in the third trimester of pregnancy. The receptor source for this set is a female donor with multiple sclerosis, enrolled in a pregnancy study.

This clone occurred once. The chain is built from TRBV9 and TRBJ1-1; 8 bases map to TRBD1. CDR3 size: 16 residues. Germline CDR1 SGDLS, CDR2 YYNGEE. V lost 0 bases and J lost 0; bases outside the gene matches: 4. In nucleotides, the CDR3 is TGTGCCAGCAGCGTAGGTACAGGGGGAATGAACACTGAAGCTTTCTTT. Amino acids: CASSVGTGGMNTEAFF.

The rearrangement uses TRBV29-1 and TRBJ2-7, with 8 positions matching TRBD2. This CDR3 region has 15 residues. V shed 4 bases, J shed 6 bases, and the junction held 14 bases outside the gene matches. Germline values: CDR1 SQVTM, CDR2 ANQGSEA. CDR3 residues: CSVVRPSGSRPEQYF. CDR3 DNA sequence: TGCAGCGTTGTACGCCCTAGCGGGTCCCGCCCCGAGCAGTACTTC.

The chain carries TRBV27 and TRBJ2-5, with D hard to call. The length of the CDR3 is 15 residues. Germline V gene data show CDR1 as MNHEY and CDR2 as SMNVEV (reference sequence). V gave up 6 bases and J gave up 1 base, with 15 bases separating them. The CDR3 region has the DNA TGTGCCAGCAGCCCGTCGGCAGGTAGCCAAGAGACCCAGTACTTC. Translated: CASSPSAGSQETQYF.

The CDR3 DNA reads as TGTGCCAGCAGCTTAGCGGGAGGGAAGTTAAGTGAGCAGTTCTTC. Translating it yields CASSLAGGKLSEQFF. This rearrangement joins TRBV7-9 to TRBJ2-1; the match to TRBD2 covers 7 bases. CDR1 and CDR2 (germline): SEHNR, FQNEAQ (reference sequence). The V gene end was trimmed by 0 bases and the J gene end by 9 bases; junction bases not matched to a gene: 8. CDR3 length equals 15 residues.